This is a list of T cell receptor beta chains from one sample in a study of blood T cell repertoires in COVID-19. The method was immunoSEQ multiplex PCR; TCRdb's version includes in-frame clones alone and lacks a portion of them. The repertoire has under 200,000 clones, less than 85% of them found once; the top ten carry about 5%. The sequenced material came from PBMCs or T cells enriched from blood (not recorded which). These receptors all come from a woman aged 55-70 years with acute COVID-19. Both conserved end residues are part of each CDR3.

V	J	CDR3
TRBV7-2	TRBJ1-5	CASSPPGTGNNQPQHF
TRBV3-1/TRBV3-2	TRBJ1-5	CASSQAKPGQAKGAYQPQHF
TRBV18	TRBJ2-6	CASSAGVGGASGANVLTF
TRBV4-2	TRBJ1-6	CASSQGVNRVGDSPLHF
TRBV11-2	TRBJ2-1	CASSLNPGGPQQFF
TRBV29-1	TRBJ1-2	CSVAGTGGGYTF
TRBV5-1	TRBJ2-1	CASSLQGQVINEQFF
TRBV19	TRBJ2-1	CASSDAGQGGYNEQFF
TRBV3-1/TRBV3-2	TRBJ1-2	CASSQAGARGYTF
TRBV4-1	TRBJ1-4	CASSQGLVFGYEKLFF
TRBV5-4	TRBJ2-3	CASSELGQGVTDTQYF
TRBV5-1	TRBJ2-5	CASSFTGVGQETQYF
TRBV4-3	TRBJ1-2	CASSQGDREDGYTF
TRBV7-9	TRBJ2-7	CASSLVAGGGYEQYF
TRBV6-5	TRBJ2-5	CASSYSRGQGDGTQYF
TRBV7-6	TRBJ2-3	CASSLSPSTDTQYF
TRBV5-1	TRBJ1-1	CASSPVQGTAFF
TRBV5-5	TRBJ2-3	CASSLVWVFGQGATDTQYF
TRBV6-5	TRBJ1-1	CASSGGETEAFF
TRBV5-8	TRBJ2-7	CASSFGYEQYF
TRBV11-2	TRBJ1-3	CASSANSGNTIYF
TRBV3-1/TRBV3-2	TRBJ2-4	CASIPTSGGPLAKNIQYF